The clone carrying this TCR beta chain has only a few counts. CDR1 and CDR2 from the germline V gene are SGHRS and YFSETQ. The length of the CDR3 is 14 residues. V dropped 0 bases and J dropped 11; count of bases not matched to a gene: 7. This record comes from a study of blood T cell repertoires in COVID-19. Study summary: PBMCs, B-cell-depleted T cells, or T cells provided the cDNA or gDNA that made up the material.

In the authors' workflow: Amplification of reference gene primers was used by the study to estimate nucleated cell counts. Libraries were prepared by immunoSEQ multiplex PCR; TCRdb keeps only in-frame clonotypes and omits some of them. V and J calls and clone size are copied from that table; D and trimming were computed from the DNA. The sample records more than 140,000 clones, 70% to 90% being singletons. V usage is TRBV5-1 and J usage is TRBJ1-4; 7 bases are shared with TRBD1. What was sequenced was peripheral blood. The clonotype originates from a woman aged 60 to 75 with acute or convalescent COVID-19. CDR3: CASSLGQGMDKLFF. CDR3 nucleotides: TGCGCCAGCAGCTTGGGACAGGGAATGGATAAACTGTTTTTT.